Listed here are 12 T cell receptor beta chains from one sample, sequenced in a study of T cells after yellow fever vaccination. One entry per CDR3 protein, called by TCRdb with MiXCR from the 5' RACE reads. The sample consists of about 73,000 distinct CDR3 sequences, approximately 7.5% of them appearing once. The sample here was CD8+ T cells sorted from PBMCs, taken on the day of the yellow fever booster vaccination. The receptors originated from a man aged 30 to 45 who received the YFV17D yellow fever vaccine.

This clonotype was seen at least ten times. The rearrangement joins TRBV4-2 to TRBJ2-7, with TRBD2 matching 7 bases. The CDR3 has 15 residues. Trimming took 3 bases from V and 3 from J; bases not matched to a gene: 8. Germline lookup yields CDR1 LGHNA and CDR2 YNFKEQ. The CDR3 nucleotides read TGTGCCAGCAGCCACCCCCAGGGCGGGAGCTACGAGCAGTACTTC. Encoded protein: CASSHPQGGSYEQYF.

Ten or more counts support this clonotype. V and J are TRBV6-5 and TRBJ1-2; possibly TRBD1 for D (6 bases). This CDR3 has 16 residues. With 0 bases removed from V and 0 bases from J, the gap between germline ends came to 11 bases. CDR1 is MNHEY, CDR2 SVGAGI, per germline. The CDR3 loop reads CASSYSERTANYGYTF. CDR3 bases: TGTGCCAGCAGTTACTCTGAGAGGACAGCTAACTATGGCTACACCTTC.

The table lists this clonotype with a few counts. J is TRBJ1-1 and V is TRBV19; 7 bases agree with TRBD1. The germline V gene encodes CDR1 LNHDA and CDR2 SQIVND (reference sequence). This CDR3 is built from 16 residues. J gave up 2 bases and V 2 bases, and 8 bases lay outside the gene matches. CDR3 residues: CASSIPEGAGNTEAFF. The CDR3 DNA sequence: TGTGCCAGTAGTATACCTGAGGGGGCGGGAAACACTGAAGCTTTCTTT.

V gene TRBV6-1 combines with J gene TRBJ2-3; D is unclear. CDR1 MNHNS and CDR2 SASEGT come from the germline V gene. The CDR3 length is 15 residues. V shed 6 bases and J shed 0 bases, with 13 bases lying between them. The CDR3 loop is CASRPVALSTDTQYF. CDR3 bases: TGTGCCAGCAGGCCGGTTGCCCTAAGCACAGATACGCAGTATTTT.

A word on this clonotype: The junction departs from the called germline gene at one end, perhaps through a read error. The V call is TRBV20-1, the J call TRBJ2-2; 8 bases line up with TRBD2. Germline V CDR1 and CDR2: DFQATT, SNEGSKA (reference sequence). The CDR3 is 16 residues long. The CDR3: CCARDPRAGDYGELFF. DNA for the CDR3: TGCTGTGCTAGAGATCCTCGAGCGGGAGACTACGGGGAGCTGTTTTTT.

The table lists this clonotype with a few counts. The chain carries TRBV19 and TRBJ2-2; TRBD2 agrees at 7 bases. V shed 5 bases and J 1 base; nucleotides not matched to a gene: 4. The CDR3 loop spans 15 amino acids. CDR1 and CDR2 (germline): LNHDA, SQIVND (reference sequence). The CDR3 bases are TGTGCCAGTAGTTGGACTAGGCTGAACACCGGGGAGCTGTTTTTT. Translation: CASSWTRLNTGELFF.

Many counts were recorded for this clonotype. This chain links TRBV7-2 with TRBJ2-7; 7 bases align to TRBD2. The trim removed 4 bases at V and 5 bases at J, leaving 14 bases unmatched. Germline lookup yields CDR1 SGHTA and CDR2 FQGNSA. The CDR3 totals 16 residues. The CDR3, as DNA: TGTGCCAGCAGCTCCCCTAGAAGGGAGGGCCCGGACGAGCAGTACTTC. Amino acid sequence: CASSSPRREGPDEQYF. Variable domain in full (rest from reference TRBV7-2 and TRBJ2-7): GAGVSQSPSNKVTEKGKDVELRCDPISGHTALYWYRQSLGQGLEFLIYFQGNSAPDKSGLPSDRFSAERTGGSVSTLTIQRTQQEDSAVYLCASSSPRREGPDEQYFGPGTRLTVT.

The sample holds many counts of this clonotype. The V and J genes are TRBV4-3 and TRBJ1-4; 8 nucleotides line up with TRBD1. The CDR3 runs 16 residues. Germline V gene lookup returns CDR1 LGHNA and CDR2 YSLEER. Germline trimming cut 0 bases from V and 5 bases from J; bases unmatched to any gene: 5. The CDR3 DNA reads TGCGCCAGCAGCCAAGATAGAGGACAGGGAAATGAAAAACTGTTTTTT. This encodes CASSQDRGQGNEKLFF.

The CDR3 loop reads CASSLGSGTEGYEQYF. CDR3 bases: TGTGCCAGCAGTTTAGGGTCCGGGACCGAAGGCTACGAGCAGTACTTC. V is TRBV12-3 or TRBV12-4 and J is TRBJ2-7, with D tentatively TRBD1 or TRBD2 (5 bases each). This CDR3 contains 16 residues. The ends were cut back, 1 base at V and 3 bases at J, with 16 bases in the middle.

This clonotype was counted many times. The V gene is TRBV7-9, the J gene TRBJ2-1, with 10 bases aligning to TRBD1. Germline V gene lookup returns CDR1 SEHNR and CDR2 FQNEAQ (reference sequence). The CDR3 contains 12 residues. V shed 11 bases, J shed 7 bases, and the junction held 5 bases outside the gene matches. Here the CDR3 DNA reads TGTGCCGGGACAGGGGCAAGTAATGAGCAGTTCTTC. This gives the protein CAGTGASNEQFF.

This clonotype was seen at least ten times. This chain joins TRBV9 and TRBJ2-5; possibly TRBD1 or TRBD2 for D (5 bases each). In germline, CDR1 is SGDLS, CDR2 YYNGEE. Trimming stripped 3 bases from V and 0 bases from J, with 12 bases between. The CDR3 is 15 amino acids. CDR3 nucleotides: TGTGCCAGCAGCGGAACCGGGACGGACCAAGAGACCCAGTACTTC. Translated: CASSGTGTDQETQYF.

In its sample, this clonotype was seen a few times. This chain joins TRBV5-6 and TRBJ2-5; TRBD2 is a possible D gene (6 bases). V was shortened by 9 bases and J by 5 bases, with 26 bases between the two germline ends. CDR1 SGHDT and CDR2 YYEEEE come from the germline V gene. This CDR3 is built from 16 residues. The CDR3 DNA sequence: TGTGCCACCGCACCCTGGGGCGAGCGGGTATTGGAGACCCAGTACTTC. Translated, it gives CATAPWGERVLETQYF. The complete variable domain, with remaining parts taken from reference TRBV5-6 and TRBJ2-5, reads DAGVTQSPTHLIKTRGQQVTLRCSPKSGHDTVSWYQQALGQGPQFIFQYYEEEERQRGNFPDRFSGHQFPNYSSELNVNALLLGDSALYLCATAPWGERVLETQYFGPGTRLLVL.